This is a list of T cell receptor beta chains from one sample in a study of regulatory T cells in long-lasting Graves disease. TCRdb itself ran the multiplex PCR reads through MiXCR, one entry per CDR3 protein. The data contain roughly 420,000 distinct CDR3 sequences, roughly 16% of them singletons. The sample consisted of peripheral blood mononuclear cells (PBMCs), taken at new diagnosis, from a patient treated with antithyroid drugs. The source is a female donor with Graves disease. The CDR3 runs from the conserved cysteine through the conserved F or W. The order of the fields is CDR3 DNA, CDR3 protein, D gene, V gene, clone size, J gene. A D gene is named only where the DNA matches it firmly. The size field is filled for only some rows; it gives once, few, many or a size class.

TGTGCCAGCAGAGACATAGCGGGGGCTCTCGATGAGCAGTTCTTC CASRDIAGALDEQFF TRBD2 TRBV6-1 many TRBJ2-1
TGTGCCAGCAGCTTGGGGAGTTTGTCCCAAGAGACCCAGTACTTC CASSLGSLSQETQYF . TRBV7-9 many TRBJ2-5
TGTGCCAGCAGCCAAGAAATTGGGGGGGGCGGTAAGACTGAAGCTTTCTTT CASSQEIGGGGKTEAFF . TRBV4-2 . TRBJ1-1
TGTGCCAGCAGTGTCGGCGGGCTTCCTAACACAGATACGCAGTATTTT CASSVGGLPNTDTQYF . TRBV2 many TRBJ2-3
TGTGCCAGCAGTCTGACAGGGTTGGAGAATGGCTACACCTTC CASSLTGLENGYTF TRBD1 TRBV5-4 . TRBJ1-2
TGTGCCAGCAGCGTAGGAGCGGCCCCACCCGAGCAGTACTTC CASSVGAAPPEQYF . TRBV9 . TRBJ2-7
TGTGCCAGCAGCTTAGGTCGAGGCCTACTAACAGATACGCAGTATTTT CASSLGRGLLTDTQYF . TRBV7-9 many TRBJ2-3
TGTGCCAGCACCCTGGGCGCAGGGGGGGATTCACCCCTCCACTTT CASTLGAGGDSPLHF TRBD1 TRBV27 many TRBJ1-6
TGTGCCAGCAGTTTATTCAGGGCCCCCCGGAACACTGAAGCTTTCTTT CASSLFRAPRNTEAFF . TRBV27 many TRBJ1-1
TGTGCCAGCAGTCCTATCGGACTAGCGGCTTCCAATGGGGATGAGCAGTTCTTC CASSPIGLAASNGDEQFF TRBD2 TRBV6-1 . TRBJ2-1
TGCGCCAGCAGCTTGGAACAGGCCCTCAATGAGCAGTTCTTC CASSLEQALNEQFF . TRBV5-1 many TRBJ2-1
TGCAGTGCTGGTTTAACTAGCGGGAGTTACACCGGGGAGCTGTTTTTT CSAGLTSGSYTGELFF TRBD2 TRBV20-1 . TRBJ2-2
TGTGCCAGCAGTTTACTAGCGGCTGACACAGATACGCAGTATTTT CASSLLAADTDTQYF TRBD2 TRBV27 few TRBJ2-3
TGTGCCAGCAGCGAGGGGGGCAGGGCGGGAAAAGAGACCCAGTACTTC CASSEGGRAGKETQYF . TRBV3-1 . TRBJ2-5
TGTGCCAGCAGTTTATTGGGACTAGCGGGACCCGGGGAGCTGGTTTTT CASSLLGLAGPGELVF TRBD2 TRBV28 . TRBJ2-2
TGCGCCAGCGGTGATGACCGTGGTTGGGAGACCCAGTACTTC CASGDDRGWETQYF . TRBV10-1 many TRBJ2-5
TGTGCCAGCACCTACCTTGGGAGTGGAGGGTACAATGAGCAGTTCTTC CASTYLGSGGYNEQFF . TRBV7-9 many TRBJ2-1
TGTGCCAGCAGTTCCAACGCGAGGCTAGGACAAAGGGATGGCTACACCTTC CASSSNARLGQRDGYTF . TRBV12-3/TRBV12-4 many TRBJ1-2
TGCAGTGCTAGAGATTCCATCCGAGGGTCCTACAATGAGCAGTTCTTC CSARDSIRGSYNEQFF . TRBV20-1 many TRBJ2-1
TGTGCCAGCAGCACCAGGGAAGAGGACACCGGGGAGCTGTTTTTT CASSTREEDTGELFF . TRBV3-1 many TRBJ2-2
TGTGCCAGCAGCTTCCGATCCGGGACAGAACCCTACGAGCAGTACTTC CASSFRSGTEPYEQYF TRBD1 TRBV9 many TRBJ2-7
TGTGCCAGCAGCCAAGGCGGGTTGTGGTCTCCCCGGGGAGAGCAGTACTTC CASSQGGLWSPRGEQYF . TRBV3-1 many TRBJ2-7
TGCAGTGCCCCCGGGGTACAGGGGATGAACACTGAAGCTTTCTTT CSAPGVQGMNTEAFF TRBD1 TRBV20-1 . TRBJ1-1
TGTGCCAGCAGTTTTCGATTCGGGGGAAGGGGGGACACCGGGGAGCTGTTTTTT CASSFRFGGRGDTGELFF . TRBV28 . TRBJ2-2
TGTGCCAGCAGTTTAGCGCTCCTAGCCAATGAGCAGTTCTTC CASSLALLANEQFF . TRBV12-3/TRBV12-4 . TRBJ2-1
TGTGCCAGCAGCCCTCTGCCAGGGGCCTACGAGCAGTACTTC CASSPLPGAYEQYF . TRBV27 many TRBJ2-7
TGTGCCGCCCGGGGGCGGGGGTACAGTGAGCAGTTCTTC CAARGRGYSEQFF . TRBV30 . TRBJ2-1
TGTGCCAGCAGTTATGGGAGTCTAGCGGGGAGCCAAGAGACCCAGTACTTC CASSYGSLAGSQETQYF TRBD2 TRBV28 many TRBJ2-5
TGTGCCAGCAGCTTTTCATCGGGTCAACAGGGACGGACCCTGGATGAAAAACTGTTTTTT CASSFSSGQQGRTLDEKLFF . TRBV5-4 many TRBJ1-4
TGCAGTGCTAGTCGGGCGGGGCCCACAGATACGCAGTATTTT CSASRAGPTDTQYF . TRBV20-1 many TRBJ2-3
TGTGCCACCCGGAGGACAGGGCGTGATCAGCCCCAGCATTTT CATRRTGRDQPQHF TRBD1 TRBV19 few TRBJ1-5
TGCAGCGTTGTACGGATACAAGAGACCCAGTACTTC CSVVRIQETQYF . TRBV29-1 many TRBJ2-5
TGTGCCAGCAGTAGGGCAGGCAGGGCCTCTGGAAACACCATATATTTT CASSRAGRASGNTIYF . TRBV2 many TRBJ1-3
TGTGCCAGCAGCTTCCGTGACAGGGACTATGGCTACACCTTC CASSFRDRDYGYTF TRBD1 TRBV13 many TRBJ1-2
TGTGCCAGCAGCTTAAAGCTAGCGGGTGACTACAATGAGCAGTTCTTC CASSLKLAGDYNEQFF TRBD2 TRBV13 many TRBJ2-1
TGTGCCAGCAGGTCGGGACGGCGAAGCAATCAGCCCCAGCATTTT CASRSGRRSNQPQHF . TRBV12-3/TRBV12-4 many TRBJ1-5
TGTGCCAGCAGTCGCAGGGAAGAGATCTATGGCTACACCTTC CASSRREEIYGYTF . TRBV6-1 many TRBJ1-2